This entry describes one T cell receptor (beta chain). Antigen specificity is unknown. Unsorted bulk tissue, 20-30 mg of it, served as the source for co-extraction of RNA and DNA. Enrolled patients were chronically infected with HBV and treatment-naive. The CDR3 extends over 14 amino acids. Germline V lookup: CDR1 DFQATT, CDR2 SNEGSKA (reference sequence). V shed 5 bases and J 7 bases; nucleotides not matched to a gene: 10. The sample comes from a study of tumor-infiltrating lymphocytes in primary liver carcinoma. cDNA specific to TCR beta was made from 500 ng of total RNA, with a constant-region primer employed for priming. Libraries for TCR beta were built through three nested multiplex PCR rounds, which together made up a slightly modified ARM-PCR procedure. PCR rounds one and two used TRBV1-TRBV30 forward primers with a C-beta reverse primer for roughly 9 cycles each. TCRdb independently ran MiXCR on the multiplex PCR reads; one entry per CDR3 protein. The table lists 100,000 to 150,000 distinct CDR3 sequences, around 60% of them singletons.

Whole-study results and caveats: No more than about 8-24% of top clones could be seen in all five tumor regions. The difference in top-250-clone fraction between tumors and blood was significant, favoring tumors (p = 0.039).

The sequence was obtained from a woman aged 60-75 years with primary liver carcinoma and hepatitis B virus infection. The genes are TRBV20-1 and TRBJ2-1, with 8 bases identical to TRBD1. The sequenced sample was liver tumor tissue from sampling region 3. The subset is: tumor region T3, left-lateral pole. The CDR3 DNA follows: TGCAGTGCTGGGGCCAGGACAGGGATTAATGAGCAGTTCTTC. This codes for CSAGARTGINEQFF.